This is a list of T cell receptor beta chains from one sample in a study of blood T cell repertoires in COVID-19. Clones were read by immunoSEQ multiplex PCR, and TCRdb kept only the in-frame ones, dropping some. The sample has about 380,000 clones, more than 75% seen once. Material for sequencing was PBMCs or T cells enriched from blood (not recorded which). These receptors originate from a man aged 25-45 years who had recovered from COVID-19. CDR3s include the opening cysteine and the closing phenylalanine or tryptophan. The order of the fields is V gene, CDR3 length, J gene, CDR3 protein.

TRBV5-1	14	TRBJ1-1	CASSLAGIPAEAFF
TRBV6-5	14	TRBJ1-2	CASSPADRVYGYTF
TRBV30	13	TRBJ1-5	CAWSREGYQPQHF
TRBV5-1	15	TRBJ2-7	CASSSPSQGAYEQYF
TRBV19	16	TRBJ2-2	CASSILAGKSGGELFF
TRBV3-1/TRBV3-2	13	TRBJ2-2	CASSQERTGELFF
TRBV4-3	15	TRBJ1-2	CASSQESSGVGGYTF
TRBV25-1	14	TRBJ2-7	CASSDLGVSYEQYF
TRBV5-4	14	TRBJ1-2	CASSFQGQGYGYTF
TRBV6-2/TRBV6-3	13	TRBJ2-2	CASSPGFTGELFF
TRBV6-5	14	TRBJ1-1	CASRGYGGHVEAFF
TRBV19	15	TRBJ2-1	CASTPLAGGYNEQFF
TRBV7-8	13	TRBJ1-2	CASSLDGGGGYTF
TRBV19	15	TRBJ1-5	CASSVQGSRNQPQHF
TRBV3-1/TRBV3-2	16	TRBJ1-3	CASSPRTGHSGNTIYF
TRBV4-1	15	TRBJ1-4	CASSQNTRTNEKLFF
TRBV6-1	15	TRBJ2-2	CASIAGRGYTGELFF
TRBV6-5	15	TRBJ1-2	CASSYHDRGRYGYTF
TRBV7-7	14	TRBJ2-3	CASSLGGPTDTQYF
TRBV9	14	TRBJ1-6	CASSAGTGNSPLHF
TRBV5-4	16	TRBJ2-3	CASSPQGRGGTDTQYF
TRBV11-2	15	TRBJ2-6	CASSLQGSGANVLTF
TRBV2	13	TRBJ1-1	CASSRQGYTEAFF
TRBV10-3	12	TRBJ1-1	CAISDVPSEAFF
TRBV5-1	14	TRBJ1-5	CASSLEGRGQPQHF
TRBV6-4	14	TRBJ1-6	CASSAGSYNSPLHF
TRBV3-1/TRBV3-2	14	TRBJ2-2	CASSHWDRAGELFF
TRBV19	16	TRBJ1-1	CASSGDRGRLDTEAFF
TRBV27	13	TRBJ1-2	CASSPLGSYGYTF